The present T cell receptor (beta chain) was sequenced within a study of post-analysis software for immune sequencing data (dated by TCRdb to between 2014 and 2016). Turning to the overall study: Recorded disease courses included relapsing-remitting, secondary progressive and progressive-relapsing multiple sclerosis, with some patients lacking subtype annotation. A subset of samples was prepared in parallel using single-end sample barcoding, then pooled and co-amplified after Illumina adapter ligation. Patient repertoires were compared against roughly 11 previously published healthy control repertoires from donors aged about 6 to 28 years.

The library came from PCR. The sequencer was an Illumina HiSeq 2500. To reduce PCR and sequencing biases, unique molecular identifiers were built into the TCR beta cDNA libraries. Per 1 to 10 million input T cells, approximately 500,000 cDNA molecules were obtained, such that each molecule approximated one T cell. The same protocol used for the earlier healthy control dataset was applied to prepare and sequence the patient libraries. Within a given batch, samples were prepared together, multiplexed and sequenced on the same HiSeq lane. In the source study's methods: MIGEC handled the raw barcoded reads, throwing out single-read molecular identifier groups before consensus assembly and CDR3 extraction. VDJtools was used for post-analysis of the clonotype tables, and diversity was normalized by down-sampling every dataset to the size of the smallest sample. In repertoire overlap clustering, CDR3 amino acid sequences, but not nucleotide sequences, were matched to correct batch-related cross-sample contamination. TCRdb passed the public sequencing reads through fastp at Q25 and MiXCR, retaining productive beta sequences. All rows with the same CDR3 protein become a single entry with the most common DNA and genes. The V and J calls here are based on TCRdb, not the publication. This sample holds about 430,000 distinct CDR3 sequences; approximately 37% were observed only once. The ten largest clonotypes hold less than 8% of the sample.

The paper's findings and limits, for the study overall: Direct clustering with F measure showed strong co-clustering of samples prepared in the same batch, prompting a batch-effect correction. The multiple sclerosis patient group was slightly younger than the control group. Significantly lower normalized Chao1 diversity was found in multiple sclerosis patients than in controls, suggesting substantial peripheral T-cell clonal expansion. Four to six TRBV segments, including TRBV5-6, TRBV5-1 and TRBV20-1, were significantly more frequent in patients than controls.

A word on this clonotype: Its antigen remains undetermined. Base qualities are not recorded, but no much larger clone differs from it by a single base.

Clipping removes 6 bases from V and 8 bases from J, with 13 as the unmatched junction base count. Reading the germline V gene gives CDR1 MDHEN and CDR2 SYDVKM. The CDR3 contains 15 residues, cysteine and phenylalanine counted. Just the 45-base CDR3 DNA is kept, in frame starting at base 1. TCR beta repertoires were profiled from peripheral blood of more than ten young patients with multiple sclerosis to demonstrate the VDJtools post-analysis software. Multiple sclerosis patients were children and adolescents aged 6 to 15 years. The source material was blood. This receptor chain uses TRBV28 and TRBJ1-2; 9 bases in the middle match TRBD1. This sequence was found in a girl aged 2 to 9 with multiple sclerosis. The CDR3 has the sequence CASRYKNTGGGGYTF. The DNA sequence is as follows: TGTGCCAGCAGATATAAAAATACAGGGGGCGGAGGCTACACCTTC.